This passage covers 17 T cell receptor beta chains from one sample sequenced in a study of blood T cell repertoires in COVID-19. TCRdb's copy holds only in-frame clones and misses some; the assay was immunoSEQ multiplex PCR. The sample has more than 30,000 clones, 70% to 90% seen once. Sequenced sample: peripheral blood. The receptors were gathered from a woman in her thirties or forties with active or convalescent COVID-19.

The genes are TRBV5-1 and TRBJ2-7; 7 bases line up with TRBD2. The CDR3 is 14 amino acids. CDR1 SGHRS and CDR2 YFSETQ come from the germline V gene. J gave up 7 bases and V 3 bases, and 10 bases lay outside the gene matches. The CDR3 nucleotides are TGCGCCAGCAGCTCCCCGGGGAGGGGAGGTGAGCAGTACTTC. Its protein is CASSSPGRGGEQYF.

This chain connects TRBV15 to TRBJ2-7, with a tentative D call TRBD2 (6 bases). The V end lost 2 bases, the J end lost 6 bases, and 17 bases lay between the germline ends. The germline CDR1 and CDR2 sequences are LNHNV and YYDKDF (reference sequence). There are 15 residues in the CDR3. CDR3 amino acids: CATSRSSSATVEQYF. CDR3 sequence (DNA): TGTGCCACCAGCAGATCCTCTAGCGCTACGGTCGAGCAGTACTTC.

The gene calls are TRBV5-6 and TRBJ2-7; 10 bases fit TRBD2. Per the germline V gene, CDR1 is SGHDT and CDR2 is YYEEEE. The trim removed 0 bases at V and 3 bases at J, leaving 3 bases unmatched. This CDR3 comprises 15 residues. CDR3 sequence: CASSLGTSGHYEQYF. The CDR3 coding sequence is TGTGCCAGCAGCTTGGGGACTAGCGGCCACTACGAGCAGTACTTC.

This sequence joins TRBV30 and TRBJ2-7, with TRBD1 matching 7 bases. Trimming removed 0 bases from V and 2 bases from J; junction bases left unmatched: 7. Germline V lookup: CDR1 GTSNPN, CDR2 SVGIG (reference sequence). CDR3 length equals 15 residues. The CDR3 sequence: CAWSVGGTGAYEQYF. In DNA form, the CDR3 reads TGTGCCTGGAGTGTAGGTGGTACAGGGGCCTACGAGCAGTACTTC.

This chain links TRBV15 with TRBJ2-2; 12 nucleotides align to TRBD2. The CDR3 covers 16 residues. Looked up from germline, CDR1 is LNHNV and CDR2 is YYDKDF (reference sequence). Unmatched junction bases numbered 4, after V lost 1 base and J lost 7 bases. CDR3 residues: CATSRGLAGVDGELFF. The CDR3 DNA is TGTGCCACCAGCAGAGGACTAGCGGGAGTGGACGGGGAGCTGTTTTTT.

The J gene is TRBJ2-5, the V gene TRBV12-3 or TRBV12-4; unclear D gene. The germline V and J ends were trimmed by 6 bases and 3 bases, with 5 bases remaining between them. The length of the CDR3 is 11 residues. The CDR3 coding sequence is TGTGCCAGCAGCCCTAAAGAGACCCAGTACTTC. This encodes CASSPKETQYF.

This clone was detected only a few times. The chain joins TRBV30 to TRBJ2-7; D is perhaps TRBD1 (6 bases). V was cut by 4 bases and J by 7 bases, with 17 bases left in between. The CDR3 consists of 13 residues. Germline CDR1 reads GTSNPN; CDR2 reads SVGIG (reference sequence). CDR3 sequence reads: CAWMGEGVGEQYF. The CDR3 nucleotides read TGTGCCTGGATGGGTGAGGGGGTCGGGGAGCAGTACTTC.

The J gene is TRBJ1-5, the V gene TRBV28, with D perhaps TRBD1 (6 bases). V lost 8 bases, J lost 7 bases, and 15 bases lay in between. The CDR3 is 13 residues long. Germline CDR1 reads MDHEN; CDR2 reads SYDVKM. CDR3 nucleotide sequence: TGTGCCAGCCGTTCAGGGGTGATCCAGCCCCAGCATTTT. This sequence encodes CASRSGVIQPQHF.

The chain combines TRBV19 with TRBJ1-5; D unresolved. This CDR3 comprises 15 residues. CDR1 LNHDA and CDR2 SQIVND come from the germline V gene (reference sequence). Trimming shortened V by 3 bases and J by 4 bases, and 13 bases separated the two germline ends. The CDR3: CASSMSGGSNQPQHF. In DNA, the CDR3 is TGTGCCAGTAGTATGTCGGGTGGTAGTAATCAGCCCCAGCATTTT.

The V and J genes are TRBV3-1 (or the pseudogene TRBV3-2) and TRBJ2-3, with 13 bases matching TRBD2. Germline CDR1 is LGHDT and CDR2 is YNNKEL (reference sequence). V was clipped by 5 bases and J by 5 bases; unmatched bases: 7. The CDR3 spans 16 residues. CDR3 DNA sequence: TGTGCCAGCAGCTCTCGGACTAGCGGGAGTGGAGATACGCAGTATTTT. As protein: CASSSRTSGSGDTQYF.

This chain joins TRBV7-2 and TRBJ1-2; 7 bases line up with TRBD1. Germline values: CDR1 SGHTA, CDR2 FQGNSA. The CDR3 covers 13 residues. The V and J ends lost 5 bases and 4 bases, in that order; junction bases with no gene match: 4. The CDR3 DNA follows: TGTGCCAGCAGCCCTACAGGGGTCTATGGCTACACCTTC. It codes for CASSPTGVYGYTF.

The chain is built from TRBV27 and TRBJ2-7, with TRBD2 matching 8 bases. Trimming cost V 5 bases and J 2 bases; bases outside gene matches: 11. Germline values: CDR1 MNHEY, CDR2 SMNVEV (reference sequence). The CDR3 is 16 amino acids. The CDR3 sequence is CASSPSAGALAYEQYF. The CDR3 region has the DNA TGTGCCAGCAGTCCCTCAGCGGGAGCGCTCGCCTACGAGCAGTACTTC.

The CDR3 nucleotides read TGTGCCAGTAAGAGAGGGGCAGGGGGCACCTATGGCTACACCTTC. Its protein is CASKRGAGGTYGYTF. The rearrangement uses TRBV19 and TRBJ1-2, with 8 bases aligning to TRBD1. The CDR3 length is 15 residues. Germline-derived CDR1 and CDR2 are LNHDA and SQIVND (reference sequence). J gave up 4 bases and V 7 bases, and 11 bases lay outside the gene matches.

The chain has TRBV5-1 and TRBJ2-3; TRBD2 agrees at 14 bases. This CDR3 region has 17 residues. V shed 3 bases and J 2 bases; nucleotides not matched to a gene: 5. CDR1 SGHRS and CDR2 YFSETQ come from the germline V gene. The CDR3 sequence: CASSSGLAGVYTDTQYF. In DNA, the CDR3 is TGCGCCAGCAGCTCGGGACTAGCGGGAGTCTACACAGATACGCAGTATTTT.

The chain is built from TRBV6-6 and TRBJ1-6, with 9 bases that match TRBD1. The J segment lost 8 bases and the V segment lost 5 bases, leaving 1 base of the junction unmatched. The CDR3 loop spans 13 amino acids. In germline, CDR1 is MNHNY, CDR2 SVGAGI (reference sequence). The CDR3 nucleotides are TGTGCCAGCAGTCGACAGGGGGATTCACCCCTCCACTTT. As protein: CASSRQGDSPLHF.

This clone occurred once. V usage is TRBV11-3 and J usage is TRBJ2-7, with 9 bases lining up with TRBD1. The germline V gene has CDR1 SGHNT and CDR2 YENEEA. The V segment lost 3 bases and the J segment 2 bases; nucleotides outside the gene matches: 2. This CDR3 is 14 amino acids long. In DNA, the CDR3 is TGTGCCAGCAGCTTGGGACAGGGAGCCTACGAGCAGTACTTC. It translates to CASSLGQGAYEQYF.

The V and J genes are TRBV28 and TRBJ2-7; D gene uncertain. With 8 bases removed from V and 3 bases from J, the gap between germline ends came to 14 bases. Germline CDR1 is MDHEN and CDR2 is SYDVKM. CDR3 length: 13 amino acids. CDR3 nucleotide sequence: TGTGCCAGCCGTTCGATAGCTTACTACGAGCAGTACTTC. Its translation: CASRSIAYYEQYF.